Given below is one TCR beta chain in context. The CDR3 loop spans 16 amino acids. Germline V gene lookup returns CDR1 SGDLS and CDR2 YYNGEE. Trimming shortened V by 4 bases and J by 1 base, and 15 bases separated the two germline ends. The data were taken from a study of blood T cell repertoires in COVID-19. Study as a whole: Collection of acute and convalescent COVID-19 samples took place in the United States, Italy and Spain. The cDNA or gDNA used as material had been derived from T cells, B-cell-depleted T cells, or PBMCs.

Method: immunoSEQ multiplex PCR; TCRdb's copy keeps in-frame clones and lacks some. The table records 250,000 or so clones, about 89% of them present only once. This chain connects TRBV9 to TRBJ1-3, with a weak D call TRBD1 (5 bases). The TCR was taken from a man aged 35 to 55 who had recovered from COVID-19. Sequencing input: PBMCs or T cells enriched from blood (not recorded which). The CDR3 DNA is TGTGCCAGCAGCTCCCGGGGGGGGTTATCTGGAAACACCATATATTTT. Residues: CASSSRGGLSGNTIYF.